This T cell receptor beta chain came from a study of blood T cell repertoires in COVID-19. TCRdb's copy holds only in-frame clones and misses some; the assay was immunoSEQ multiplex PCR. The sample yields roughly 360,000 clones, about 90% seen once. Germline CDR1 is MNHEY and CDR2 is SVGAGI. V shed 7 bases and J shed 2 bases, with 15 bases lying between them. This CDR3 region has 14 residues. The V and J genes are TRBV6-5 and TRBJ2-7, with D perhaps matching TRBD2 (5 bases). This receptor was identified in a man aged 25 to 40 who had recovered from COVID-19. The sample taken for sequencing was PBMCs or T cells enriched from blood (not recorded which). The DNA of the CDR3 is TGTGCCAGCATACCAGAGGGTCGCCCCTACGAGCAGTACTTC. The encoded protein is CASIPEGRPYEQYF.